The 12 T cell receptor beta chains reported below all come from one sample, sequenced in a study of CXCR3-negative and CXCR3-positive naive CD8 T cells. Via 5' RACE with UMI labels, TRB cDNA libraries were prepared. TCRdb re-analyzed the 5' RACE reads; it lists each CDR3 protein once, without DNA. The sample features about 66,000 distinct CDR3 sequences, with about 4.5% in its top ten. Sequencing was done on a sample of naive CXCR3- CD8+ T cells from blood. Subset specified: CD45RO-CCR7+CD27+CD95- naive CD8+ T cells lacking CXCR3 (TNR3-). Receptors originate from a human donor in good health. Some clones in this sample may be carry-over from other donors' samples.

The V and J genes are TRBV7-9 and TRBJ1-1; TCRdb picks TRBD1, but there is no DNA to check that call. Germline CDR1 SEHNR, CDR2 FQNEAQ (reference sequence). The CDR3 loop spans 14 amino acids. CDR3 amino acids: CVSSFSGGNTEAFF.

The chain couples TRBV29-1 to TRBJ2-7; as DNA is missing, the TRBD2 call by TCRdb cannot be tested. The length of the CDR3 is 16 residues. CDR1 and CDR2 from the germline V gene are SQVTM and ANQGSEA. CDR3 amino acids: CSVDGASGGSSYEQYF.

The chain couples TRBV7-9 to TRBJ2-3; TCRdb returns TRBD1, unconfirmable since there is no DNA. The CDR3 covers 16 residues. In germline, CDR1 is SEHNR, CDR2 FQNEAQ (reference sequence). This chain's CDR3 is CASSPPPQRDTDTQYF.

The V and J genes are TRBV28 and TRBJ2-6; with no DNA, the TCRdb D assignment of TRBD2 cannot be verified. Per the germline V gene, CDR1 is MDHEN and CDR2 is SYDVKM. The CDR3 is 17 amino acids. The CDR3 loop is CASTLRKVSSGANVLTF.

The genes are TRBV15 and TRBJ2-7; the D call from TCRdb, TRBD1, cannot be confirmed without DNA. Germline CDR1 is LNHNV and CDR2 is YYDKDF (reference sequence). This CDR3 contains 16 residues. The CDR3 spells CATSRGEQGSFYEQYF. Supplemented by reference TRBV15 and TRBJ2-7, the full variable domain reads DAMVIQNPRYQVTQFGKPVTLSCSQTLNHNVMYWYQQKSSQAPKLLFHYYDKDFNNEADTPDNFQSRRPNTSFCFLDIRSPGLGDTAMYLCATSRGEQGSFYEQYFGPGTRLTVT.

The CDR3: CASSYSYTGELFF. The chain links TRBV6-5 to TRBJ2-2. The CDR3 length is 13 residues. Germline V gene lookup returns CDR1 MNHEY and CDR2 SVGAGI.

The chain combines TRBV6-4 with TRBJ2-1; absent DNA, TCRdb's TRBD1 call cannot be checked. This CDR3 has 15 amino acids. Per germline, CDR1 MRHNA and CDR2 SNTAGT. This chain's CDR3 is CASSAVGQGGSEQFF.

The V and J genes are TRBV4-3 and TRBJ2-1. The CDR3 sequence is 14 residues long. CDR1 is LGHNA and CDR2 is YSLEER in the germline V gene. The CDR3 here is CASTASVFYNEQFF.

The chain carries TRBV6-5 and TRBJ2-2. CDR1 is MNHEY and CDR2 is SVGAGI in the germline V gene. The CDR3 length is 13 residues. CDR3 amino acids: CASSYGYTGELFF.

This chain connects TRBV3-1 to TRBJ1-2; TCRdb lists TRBD1, though no DNA is available to test this call. Germline V CDR1 and CDR2: LGHDT, YNNKEL (reference sequence). The CDR3 covers 15 residues. The CDR3 sequence is CASSRTLTAPYGYTF.

CDR3 protein: CASSLRGDIYEQYF. The J gene is TRBJ2-7, the V gene TRBV28; without DNA, the TCRdb call of TRBD1 cannot be checked. There are 14 residues in the CDR3. Germline V gene data show CDR1 as MDHEN and CDR2 as SYDVKM.

V usage is TRBV6-4 and J usage is TRBJ2-1; TCRdb returns TRBD1, unconfirmable since there is no DNA. This CDR3 is built from 14 residues. CDR1 and CDR2 (germline): MRHNA, SNTAGT. This chain's CDR3 is CASSDSGTANEQFF.